This TCR beta chain was retrieved from a study of cytomegalovirus exposure and HLA in healthy donors. The donors (healthy individuals) were bone marrow donors. Donors showed nominal health when sampled, although they likely had unrecorded immune exposures. Study-wide points: Within the data, a cluster of highly shared sequence variants was likely a sequencing artifact. The study labeled 180 or so TCR beta chains cytomegalovirus-associated.

This CDR3 has 13 residues. Germline CDR1 reads SQVTM; CDR2 reads ANQGSEA. With V trimmed by 0 bases and J by 4 bases, 1 base remained unmatched. With regard to this clone: The antigen remains undetermined.

The PCR was carried out with 60 Vbeta primers and 13 Jbeta primers. Assay: immunoSEQ multiplex PCR; the TCRdb copy retains only in-frame clones and omits some. The record lists about 140,000 clones, of which the ten most abundant hold 2.7%. Material for sequencing was PBMCs. The receptor was derived from a man aged 40-49 years in good health and CMV-seronegative. The rearrangement links TRBV29-1 to TRBJ2-3; 7 bases align to TRBD1. The CDR3 loop reads CSVEETGSDTQYF. For the CDR3, the DNA is TGCAGCGTTGAAGAGACAGGGTCAGATACGCAGTATTTT.